The rows below give T cell receptor beta chains drawn from one sample of a study of blood T cells in healthy people across ages. TCRdb called the 5' RACE reads again in MiXCR, with one record for every CDR3 protein. The repertoire includes about 570,000 distinct CDR3 sequences, approximately 26% of them detected once, and over 3.5% sits in the top ten. The sample was also reused in another study, on T cells of mothers and their children.

The sequenced sample was blood. The source is a boy between 2 and 10 years old in good health. Each CDR3 is given with its conserved first and last residue. A D gene is named only where the DNA matches it firmly. Only part of the rows carry a size: once, few, many, or a class if the clone is expanded.

CDR3: CASSYSIPGTGQASSYEQYF
DNA: TGTGCCAGCAGTTACTCGATCCCGGGGACAGGACAGGCAAGCTCCTACGAGCAGTACTTC
size: -
D: TRBD1
J: TRBJ2-7
V: TRBV6-5

CDR3: CASGVSLQGAKLFF
DNA: TGTGCTAGTGGTGTCTCACTACAGGGTGCAAAACTGTTTTTT
size: -
D: -
J: TRBJ1-4
V: TRBV12-5

CDR3: CASSPGFEAFF
DNA: TGTGCCAGCAGTCCGGGGTTTGAAGCTTTCTTT
size: -
D: -
J: TRBJ1-1
V: TRBV2

CDR3: CASSLGLAGGSYEQYF
DNA: TGCGCCAGCAGCTTGGGACTAGCGGGGGGTTCCTACGAGCAGTACTTC
size: few
D: TRBD2
J: TRBJ2-7
V: TRBV5-1

CDR3: CASRSRGASGDTQYF
DNA: TGCGCCAGCAGGTCCCGGGGGGCTTCAGGAGATACGCAGTATTTT
size: -
D: -
J: TRBJ2-3
V: TRBV5-1

CDR3: CASSLTRGAYEQYF
DNA: TGCGCCAGCAGCCTTACCCGGGGGGCCTACGAGCAGTACTTC
size: -
D: TRBD2
J: TRBJ2-7
V: TRBV4-3

CDR3: CASRWDRASSSYEQYF
DNA: TGTGCCAGCAGGTGGGACAGGGCATCGAGCTCCTACGAGCAGTACTTC
size: few
D: TRBD1
J: TRBJ2-7
V: TRBV6-1

CDR3: CASSQDGGIAGFQETQYF
DNA: TGTGCCAGCAGCCAAGACGGTGGAATAGCGGGGTTTCAAGAGACCCAGTACTTC
size: once
D: TRBD2
J: TRBJ2-5
V: TRBV3-1

CDR3: CASSLVARWEETQYF
DNA: TGTGCCAGCAGCCTCGTCGCCAGGTGGGAAGAGACCCAGTACTTC
size: few
D: -
J: TRBJ2-5
V: TRBV3-1

CDR3: CASSLGRPPGNTIYF
DNA: TGTGCCAGCAGTTTGGGCAGGCCACCTGGAAACACCATATATTTT
size: -
D: -
J: TRBJ1-3
V: TRBV12-3/TRBV12-4

CDR3: CSARDRVLAGDTQYF
DNA: TGCAGTGCTAGAGATCGGGTATTAGCGGGAGATACGCAGTATTTT
size: few
D: TRBD2
J: TRBJ2-3
V: TRBV20-1

CDR3: CAGSFCDTF
DNA: TGTGCCGGCAGTTTTTGCGACACCTTC
size: -
D: -
J: TRBJ1-2
V: TRBV27

CDR3: CASSVGRQETQYF
DNA: TGTGCCAGCAGCGTAGGACGGCAAGAGACCCAGTACTTC
size: many
D: -
J: TRBJ2-5
V: TRBV9

CDR3: CASSLDIMTGLNYGYTF
DNA: TGTGCCAGCAGTTTAGATATAATGACAGGGTTGAACTATGGCTACACCTTC
size: few
D: TRBD1
J: TRBJ1-2
V: TRBV27

CDR3: CASSEGGTYGYTF
DNA: TGTGCCAGCAGTGAAGGGGGGACCTATGGCTACACCTTC
size: -
D: -
J: TRBJ1-2
V: TRBV25-1

CDR3: CSARGANNSPLHF
DNA: TGCAGTGCTAGGGGGGCAAATAATTCACCCCTCCACTTT
size: once
D: -
J: TRBJ1-6
V: TRBV20-1

CDR3: CASGLGATGGELGETQYF
DNA: TGCGCCAGCGGCTTGGGGGCCACAGGGGGCGAATTGGGAGAGACCCAGTACTTC
size: -
D: TRBD1
J: TRBJ2-5
V: TRBV4-1

CDR3: CASSLLNPGTSSYEQYF
DNA: TGTGCCAGCAGCCTACTAAACCCCGGGACTAGCTCCTACGAGCAGTACTTC
size: few
D: TRBD2
J: TRBJ2-7
V: TRBV5-5

CDR3: CASSASPQATNEKLFF
DNA: TGCGCCAGCAGCGCGAGCCCGCAGGCAACTAATGAAAAACTGTTTTTT
size: few
D: -
J: TRBJ1-4
V: TRBV5-1

CDR3: CASSHLTYNEQFF
DNA: TGCGCCAGCAGCCATTTAACCTACAATGAGCAGTTCTTC
size: few
D: -
J: TRBJ2-1
V: TRBV4-3

CDR3: CASSLDGAGASAYGYTF
DNA: TGTGCCAGCAGCTTAGACGGAGCCGGCGCATCAGCATATGGCTACACCTTC
size: few
D: -
J: TRBJ1-2
V: TRBV7-9

CDR3: CATLEEGFSGNTIYF
DNA: TGTGCCACCTTGGAGGAGGGATTCTCTGGAAACACCATATATTTT
size: few
D: -
J: TRBJ1-3
V: TRBV2

CDR3: CASRYRLLAKNIQYF
DNA: TGTGCCAGCAGGTACCGCTTGCTAGCCAAAAACATTCAGTACTTC
size: -
D: -
J: TRBJ2-4
V: TRBV6-2/TRBV6-3

CDR3: CASSFGFVGTAGETQYF
DNA: TGTGCCAGCAGCTTTGGATTTGTCGGGACAGCTGGAGAGACCCAGTACTTC
size: -
D: TRBD1
J: TRBJ2-5
V: TRBV11-2

CDR3: CASKASRYEQYF
DNA: TGCGCCAGCAAGGCTAGCAGGTACGAGCAGTACTTC
size: -
D: -
J: TRBJ2-7
V: TRBV10-2

CDR3: CASSSGTGFGYGYTF
DNA: TGTGCCAGCAGCTCCGGGACAGGGTTTGGGTATGGCTACACCTTC
size: few
D: TRBD1
J: TRBJ1-2
V: TRBV5-5

CDR3: CSAEDRKDYGYTF
DNA: TGCAGTGCTGAGGACAGGAAGGACTATGGCTACACCTTC
size: few
D: TRBD1
J: TRBJ1-2
V: TRBV20-1

CDR3: CASSYSENYGYTF
DNA: TGTGCCAGCAGTTACTCAGAGAACTATGGCTACACCTTC
size: many
D: -
J: TRBJ1-2
V: TRBV6-2/TRBV6-3

CDR3: CASSAPFPSGAKNIQYF
DNA: TGTGCCAGCAGTGCCCCGTTCCCTTCGGGGGCCAAAAACATTCAGTACTTC
size: many
D: -
J: TRBJ2-4
V: TRBV25-1

CDR3: CASSLYAGGTGYTF
DNA: TGTGCCAGCAGCTTGTATGCAGGGGGGACAGGCTACACCTTC
size: -
D: TRBD1
J: TRBJ1-2
V: TRBV5-5

CDR3: CATSRGSGTGLEAQYF
DNA: TGTGCCACCAGCAGAGGATCCGGGACAGGGTTGGAGGCCCAGTACTTC
size: few
D: TRBD1
J: TRBJ2-5
V: TRBV15

CDR3: CASSLTAGNGYTF
DNA: TGTGCCAGCAGCTTAACGGCGGGTAATGGCTACACCTTC
size: few
D: -
J: TRBJ1-2
V: TRBV7-3

CDR3: CAWSVLLPSTDTQYF
DNA: TGTGCCTGGAGTGTGCTATTGCCTAGCACAGATACGCAGTATTTT
size: few
D: -
J: TRBJ2-3
V: TRBV30